Shown below are 16 T cell receptor beta chains from a single sample sequenced in a study of neurological immune-mediated disorders. MiXCR, run by TCRdb on the 5' RACE reads, gives a single entry per CDR3 protein. This sample has about 82,000 distinct CDR3 sequences, with 2% to 3% found just once. Sequences were obtained from PBMCs. These receptors originate from a woman in her 30s with multiple sclerosis.

This clonotype was recorded many times. The chain combines TRBV20-1 with TRBJ1-4, with 7 bases lining up with TRBD1. The CDR3 is 14 amino acids. V trimming: 0 bases; J trimming: 5 bases; junction bases outside the gene matches: 3. Germline CDR1 DFQATT, CDR2 SNEGSKA (reference sequence). The DNA for the CDR3 is TGCAGTGCTAGAGATCCCAGGGGGAATGAAAAACTGTTTTTT. As protein: CSARDPRGNEKLFF.

This clonotype was observed a few times. The V gene is TRBV7-6, the J gene TRBJ2-1, with TRBD1 matching over 10 bases. V lost 5 bases, J lost 4 bases, and 5 bases stayed unmatched. From germline, CDR1 is SGHVS and CDR2 FNYEAQ. This CDR3 region has 15 residues. CDR3 nucleotides: TGTGCCAGCAGCATCCGACAGGGGGCGTACAATGAGCAGTTCTTC. Its protein is CASSIRQGAYNEQFF.

There are a few counts of this clonotype. This sequence joins TRBV4-3 and TRBJ1-1; the D gene is possibly TRBD1 (6 bases). The CDR3 has 15 residues. Trimming cost V 0 bases and J 6 bases, with 14 bases left between them. Germline V gives CDR1 LGHNA, CDR2 YSLEER. CDR3 sequence (DNA): TGCGCCAGCAGCCAAGATAGGGACGAGGGGGCTGAAGCTTTCTTT. It encodes CASSQDRDEGAEAFF.

The chain employs TRBV19 and TRBJ2-1; D gene unclear. Germline CDR1 reads LNHDA; CDR2 reads SQIVND (reference sequence). The V and J ends lost 0 bases and 3 bases respectively, with 3 bases between them. The CDR3 has 13 residues. The CDR3 DNA reads TGTGCCAGTAGTATAGAGGACTACAATGAGCAGTTCTTC. Residues: CASSIEDYNEQFF.

This clonotype has ten or more counts. The rearrangement links TRBV18 to TRBJ2-7; D is uncertain. Germline V gene lookup returns CDR1 KGHSH and CDR2 LQKENI. The ends were cut back, 1 base at V and 6 bases at J, with 7 bases in the middle. CDR3 size: 12 residues. The DNA of the CDR3 is TGTGCCAGCTCACCACTGACCGGCGAGCAGTACTTC. Its protein is CASSPLTGEQYF.

This clonotype was counted many times. The J gene is TRBJ1-1, the V gene TRBV18; D unresolved. V dropped 3 bases and J dropped 3 bases, with 5 bases sitting between them. The CDR3 sequence is 12 residues long. CDR1 KGHSH and CDR2 LQKENI come from the germline V gene. The CDR3: CASSPDDTEAFF. The CDR3 coding sequence is TGTGCCAGCTCACCGGATGACACTGAAGCTTTCTTT.

This clonotype was counted many times. V and J are TRBV5-6 and TRBJ1-1, with no clear D. Trimming removed 4 bases at V and 3 bases at J, with 7 bases between. CDR1 SGHDT and CDR2 YYEEEE come from the germline V gene. CDR3 length equals 12 residues. The CDR3 DNA reads as TGTGCCAGCAGCCGAGTTTACACTGAAGCTTTCTTT. Translation gives CASSRVYTEAFF.

This clonotype was seen many times. V gene TRBV5-1 combines with J gene TRBJ1-2; 9 positions agree with TRBD1. Germline CDR1 and CDR2: SGHRS and YFSETQ. V shed 4 bases and J 6 bases; nucleotides not matched to a gene: 16. This CDR3 spans 17 amino acids. The DNA of the CDR3 is TGCGCCAGCAGCCCTATAGATCTAGGGACAGGGATGGATGGCTACACCTTC. Encoded protein: CASSPIDLGTGMDGYTF.

The table lists this clonotype with many counts. The rearrangement links TRBV7-2 to TRBJ2-7; D is unclear. Per the germline V gene, CDR1 is SGHTA and CDR2 is FQGNSA. V was clipped by 5 bases and J by 2 bases, with 10 bases between them. The CDR3 runs 13 residues. The CDR3 loop is CASSPSAPYEQYF. Here the CDR3 DNA reads TGTGCCAGCAGCCCGTCGGCCCCCTACGAGCAGTACTTC.

This clonotype was detected ten times or more. This chain joins TRBV12-3 or TRBV12-4 and TRBJ2-7; 10 bases fit TRBD1. The CDR3 has 14 residues. With 5 bases clipped from V and 3 bases from J, the junction kept 4 bases outside the gene matches. CDR3 protein: CASSDGTGDYEQYF. CDR3 bases: TGTGCCAGCAGTGACGGGACAGGGGACTACGAGCAGTACTTC.

This clonotype was picked up many times. The chain employs TRBV7-2 and TRBJ1-5; no firm D call. Germline CDR1 is SGHTA and CDR2 is FQGNSA. V was pared by 4 bases and J by 5 bases, with 9 bases between. CDR3 length: 13 amino acids. In DNA, the CDR3 is TGTGCCAGCAGCTCCCAACCGGATCAGCCCCAGCATTTT. Translated, it gives CASSSQPDQPQHF.

This clonotype was picked up many times. The genes are TRBV4-3 and TRBJ2-5, with 7 bases fitting TRBD2. J was trimmed by 5 bases and V by 1 base; bases with no gene match: 10. This CDR3 spans 16 amino acids. Germline-derived CDR1 and CDR2 are LGHNA and YSLEER. The CDR3 loop reads CASSQGQGGGVETQYF. Here the CDR3 DNA reads TGCGCCAGCAGCCAAGGTCAGGGCGGGGGTGTTGAGACCCAGTACTTC.

This chain links TRBV7-9 with TRBJ2-1, with D unclear. Germline V lookup: CDR1 SEHNR, CDR2 FQNEAQ (reference sequence). The CDR3 covers 14 residues. With 5 bases removed from V and 6 bases from J, the gap between germline ends came to 14 bases. The CDR3 DNA is TGTGCCAGCAGCCCCCTAGGCCTGAGCAATGAGCAGTTCTTC. It encodes CASSPLGLSNEQFF.

This clonotype was counted ten times or more. The chain recombines TRBV5-6 with TRBJ1-1, with D perhaps TRBD1 (6 bases). Germline loops: CDR1 SGHDT, CDR2 YYEEEE. Trimming stripped 2 bases from V and 4 bases from J, with 9 bases between. The CDR3 extends over 13 amino acids. The DNA of the CDR3 is TGTGCCAGCAGCTTAGGACAGATCACTGAAGCTTTCTTT. Translated, it gives CASSLGQITEAFF.

This clonotype was seen ten or more times. The rearrangement joins TRBV9 to TRBJ2-7; 7 nucleotides agree with TRBD2. Germline V CDR1 and CDR2: SGDLS, YYNGEE. The CDR3 length is 14 residues. The V gene end was trimmed by 3 bases and the J gene end by 5 bases; junction bases not matched to a gene: 8. The CDR3: CASSEEGGSDEQYF. The CDR3 nucleotides read TGTGCCAGCAGCGAGGAAGGCGGGAGCGACGAGCAGTACTTC.

This clonotype has at least ten counts. Here the CDR3 reads CSAGRPYSNQPQHF. The CDR3 DNA sequence: TGCAGTGCTGGACGGCCCTATAGCAATCAGCCCCAGCATTTT. The chain combines TRBV20-1 with TRBJ1-5; no clear D gene. V was pared by 5 bases and J by 0 bases, with 11 bases between. Germline V lookup: CDR1 DFQATT, CDR2 SNEGSKA (reference sequence). CDR3 size: 14 residues.